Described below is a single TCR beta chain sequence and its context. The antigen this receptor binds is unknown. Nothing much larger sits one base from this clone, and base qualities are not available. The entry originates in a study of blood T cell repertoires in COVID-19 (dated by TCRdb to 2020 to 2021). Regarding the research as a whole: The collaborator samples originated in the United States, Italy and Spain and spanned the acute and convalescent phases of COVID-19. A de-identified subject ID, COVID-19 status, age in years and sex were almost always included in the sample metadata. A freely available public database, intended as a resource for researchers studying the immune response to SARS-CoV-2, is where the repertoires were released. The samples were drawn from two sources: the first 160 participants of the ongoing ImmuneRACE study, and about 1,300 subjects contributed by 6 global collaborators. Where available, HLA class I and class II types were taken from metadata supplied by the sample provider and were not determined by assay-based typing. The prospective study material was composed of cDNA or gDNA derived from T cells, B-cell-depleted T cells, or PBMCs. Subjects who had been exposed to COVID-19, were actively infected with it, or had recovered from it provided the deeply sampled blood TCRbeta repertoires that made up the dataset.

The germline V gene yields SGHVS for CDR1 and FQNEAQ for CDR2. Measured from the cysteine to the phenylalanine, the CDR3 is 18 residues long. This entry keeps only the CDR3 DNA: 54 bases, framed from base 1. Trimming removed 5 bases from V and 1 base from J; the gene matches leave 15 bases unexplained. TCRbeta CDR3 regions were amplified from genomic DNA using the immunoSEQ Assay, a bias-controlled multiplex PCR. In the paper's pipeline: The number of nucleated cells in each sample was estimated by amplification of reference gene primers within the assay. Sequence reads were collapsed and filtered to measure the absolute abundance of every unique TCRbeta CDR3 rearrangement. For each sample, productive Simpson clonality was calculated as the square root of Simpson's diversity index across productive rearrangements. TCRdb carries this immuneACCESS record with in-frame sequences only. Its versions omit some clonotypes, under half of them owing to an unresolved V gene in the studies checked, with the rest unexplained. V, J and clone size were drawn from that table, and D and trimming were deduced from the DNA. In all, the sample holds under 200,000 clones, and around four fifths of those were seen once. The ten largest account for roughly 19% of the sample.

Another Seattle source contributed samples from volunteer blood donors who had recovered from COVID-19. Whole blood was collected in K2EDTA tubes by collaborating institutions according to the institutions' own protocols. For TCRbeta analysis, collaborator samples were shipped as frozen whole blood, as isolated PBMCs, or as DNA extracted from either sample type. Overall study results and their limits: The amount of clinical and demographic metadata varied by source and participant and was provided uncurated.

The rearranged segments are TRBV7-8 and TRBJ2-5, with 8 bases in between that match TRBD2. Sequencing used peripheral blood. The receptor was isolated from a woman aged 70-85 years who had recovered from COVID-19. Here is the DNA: TGTGCCAGCAGCCGAGGGGTTCTTGCGGGGGGCGGCCAAGAGACCCAGTACTTC. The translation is CASSRGVLAGGGQETQYF. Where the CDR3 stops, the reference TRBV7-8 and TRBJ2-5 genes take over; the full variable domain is GAGVSQSPRYKVAKRGQDVALRCDPISGHVSLFWYQQALGQGPEFLTYFQNEAQLDKSGLPSDRFFAERPEGSVSTLKIQRTQQEDSAVYLCASSRGVLAGGGQETQYFGPGTRLLVL.